This T cell receptor (beta chain) was recovered during a study of T cell responses to AZD1222 COVID-19 vaccine. Looking at the study overall: Recipients boosted at about 4 weeks or about 12 weeks are pooled. General study findings and limits: The span of vaccine-associated CD4 TCRs extended across spike, with dominance at 160-218 and 743-854. Reports say nearly half of spike-specific TCRs go after unmutated variant regions. Possibly, clonal diversity was underestimated; donors were largely white British and included more females.

Concerning this clone: Antigen: not known.

Sequenced by immunoSEQ multiplex PCR; TCRdb stores in-frame clones only, minus some. The sample gives 54,000 or so clones, about 90% of which show up once; roughly 14% is in the top ten. Trimming took 0 bases from V and 5 from J, leaving 5 bases between them. This CDR3 is 12 amino acids long. Germline CDR1 SGHNT, CDR2 YYREEE (reference sequence). The TCR sequence derives from an adult in good health. This specimen consisted of peripheral blood, obtained on day 0 of AZD1222 vaccination. The chain carries TRBV5-4 and TRBJ2-5; no definite D call. The CDR3 nucleotides read TGTGCCAGCAGCTTGGCCACTGAGACCCAGTACTTC. Protein product: CASSLATETQYF. Looking up the rest from reference TRBV5-4 and TRBJ2-5 gives the full variable domain: ETGVTQSPTHLIKTRGQQVTLRCSSQSGHNTVSWYQQALGQGPQFIFQYYREEENGRGNFPPRFSGLQFPNYSSELNVNALELDDSALYLCASSLATETQYFGPGTRLLVL.